Below are 8 T cell receptor beta chains sequenced from a single sample in a study of T cell repertoires in cytomegalovirus infection (dated by TCRdb to between 2017 and 2020). TCRdb names Illumina HiSeq 1500 as the instrument used. Through fastp at Q25 and MiXCR, TCRdb rebuilt clones from the public reads, retaining in-frame beta chains. Each CDR3 protein appears once, grouped with its most common genes and DNA. A total of some 920,000 distinct CDR3 sequences appear in this sample, around 31% of them only once. The top ten hold 11% to 15% of the sample. These receptors' targets are unknown. This sample's treatment or condition label indicates: in vitro stimulation with specific CMV peptide epitopes to enrich CMV-specific T cells. The sequencing here drew on cultured CD8+ T cells from PBMCs, taken from culture after CMV antigen stimulation. These receptors were obtained from a human donor in good health (CMV status not recorded). Some clones in this sample may be carry-over from other donors' samples.

The table lists this clonotype with a few counts. In DNA, the CDR3 is TGTGCCAGCCCTAGTCACGAGCAGTACGTC. Protein product: CASPSHEQYV. The chain is built from TRBV27 and TRBJ2-7; D unclear. The CDR3 length is 10 residues. V shed 8 bases and J shed 5 bases, with 7 bases lying between them. Per germline, CDR1 MNHEY and CDR2 SMNVEV (reference sequence).

This clonotype came up a few times. J is TRBJ2-5 and V is TRBV28; D might be TRBD1 or TRBD2, each matching 5 bases. The CDR3 has 14 amino acids. Trimming stripped 6 bases from V and 5 bases from J, with 16 bases between. Germline CDR1 and CDR2: MDHEN and SYDVKM. The CDR3: CASRRTTGLETQYF. The CDR3 DNA sequence: TGTGCCAGCAGGCGGACAACGGGGCTCGAGACCCAGTACTTC.

This clonotype has only a few counts. This chain links TRBV9 with TRBJ2-3; D might be TRBD1 (6 bases). V was shortened by 3 bases and J by 0 bases, with 29 bases between the two germline ends. Germline V gene data show CDR1 as SGDLS and CDR2 as YYNGEE. The CDR3 length is 21 residues. CDR3 region: CASSERDGVQGKFTSTDTQYF. The DNA of the CDR3 is TGTGCCAGCAGCGAAAGAGATGGAGTGCAGGGGAAATTTACTAGCACAGATACGCAGTATTTT. The full variable domain, with the rest looked up from reference TRBV9 and TRBJ2-3, is DSGVTQTPKHLITATGQRVTLRCSPRSGDLSVYWYQQSLDQGLQFLIQYYNGEERAKGNILERFSAQQFPDLHSELNLSSLELGDSALYFCASSERDGVQGKFTSTDTQYFGPGTRLTVL.

The chain carries TRBV7-6 and TRBJ2-7; 9 positions match TRBD1. This CDR3 region has 13 residues. Trimming removed 8 bases from V and 2 bases from J; junction bases left unmatched: 4. The germline V gene has CDR1 SGHVS and CDR2 FNYEAQ. CDR3 coding DNA: TGTGCCAGCGCGGGACAGGGACCCTACGAGCAGTACTTC. As protein: CASAGQGPYEQYF.

This clonotype was recorded once. V gene TRBV5-5 combines with J gene TRBJ1-5; 7 positions match TRBD1. The germline V gene has CDR1 SGHKS and CDR2 YYEKEE (reference sequence). V lost 0 bases, J lost 5 bases, and 5 bases stayed unmatched. CDR3 length: 15 amino acids. CDR3 in amino acids: CASSLDQGVYQPQHF. The CDR3 bases are TGTGCCAGCAGCTTGGATCAGGGGGTTTATCAGCCCCAGCATTTT. Combining the CDR3 with reference TRBV5-5 and TRBJ1-5 gives the whole variable domain DAGVTQSPTHLIKTRGQQVTLRCSPISGHKSVSWYQQVLGQGPQFIFQYYEKEERGRGNFPDRFSARQFPNYSSELNVNALLLGDSALYLCASSLDQGVYQPQHFGDGTRLSIL.

This clonotype has more than one count but fewer than ten. V usage is TRBV19 and J usage is TRBJ1-5; the D gene is possibly TRBD1 (5 bases). The CDR3 runs to 16 residues. The V and J ends lost 7 bases and 0 bases respectively, with 16 bases between them. CDR1 and CDR2 from the germline V gene are LNHDA and SQIVND (reference sequence). The CDR3: CASTTGLGYSNQPQHF. CDR3 DNA sequence: TGTGCCAGTACCACGGGGCTGGGATATAGCAATCAGCCCCAGCATTTT.

The chain joins TRBV20-1 to TRBJ2-2; 11 bases are a match to TRBD2. In germline, CDR1 is DFQATT, CDR2 SNEGSKA (reference sequence). This CDR3 has 19 amino acids. V shed 0 bases and J 3 bases; nucleotides not matched to a gene: 12. CDR3 sequence (DNA): TGCAGTGCTAGAGATCCCGGAGCGGTGACTAGCGGGGACACCGGGGAGCTGTTTTTT. Its translation: CSARDPGAVTSGDTGELFF.

This clonotype was seen a handful of times. This CDR3 is CASSYYRAQETQYF. DNA for the CDR3: TGTGCCAGCAGCTACTACAGGGCCCAAGAGACCCAGTACTTC. The chain joins TRBV11-2 to TRBJ2-5; the D gene is possibly TRBD1 (6 bases). Germline V gene lookup returns CDR1 SGHAT and CDR2 FQNNGV. V lost 4 bases, J lost 1 base, and 10 bases lay in between. This CDR3 spans 14 amino acids.